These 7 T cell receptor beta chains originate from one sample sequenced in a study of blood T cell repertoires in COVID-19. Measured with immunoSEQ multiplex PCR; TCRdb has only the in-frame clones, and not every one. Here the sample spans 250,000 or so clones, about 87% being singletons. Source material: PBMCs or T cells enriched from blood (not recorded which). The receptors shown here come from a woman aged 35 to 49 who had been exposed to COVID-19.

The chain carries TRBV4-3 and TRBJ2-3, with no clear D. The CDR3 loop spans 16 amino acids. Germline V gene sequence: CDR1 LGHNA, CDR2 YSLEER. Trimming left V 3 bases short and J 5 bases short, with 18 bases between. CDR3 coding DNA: TGCGCCAGCAGCCATCGTACCGTCCGCGGTGTAGATACGCAGTATTTT. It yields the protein CASSHRTVRGVDTQYF.

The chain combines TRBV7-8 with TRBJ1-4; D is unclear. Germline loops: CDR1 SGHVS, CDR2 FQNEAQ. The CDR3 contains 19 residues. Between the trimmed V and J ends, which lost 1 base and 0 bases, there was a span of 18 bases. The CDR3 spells CASSLDVSAGSATNEKLFF. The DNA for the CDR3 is TGTGCCAGCAGCTTAGATGTTTCGGCAGGCTCTGCAACTAATGAAAAACTGTTTTTT. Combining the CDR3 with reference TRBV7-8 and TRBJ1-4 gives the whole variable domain GAGVSQSPRYKVAKRGQDVALRCDPISGHVSLFWYQQALGQGPEFLTYFQNEAQLDKSGLPSDRFFAERPEGSVSTLKIQRTQQEDSAVYLCASSLDVSAGSATNEKLFFGSGTQLSVL.

The CDR3 sequence is CASSLWEGIDTQYF. Here the CDR3 DNA reads TGTGCCAGCAGTTTATGGGAGGGGATAGATACGCAGTATTTT. This sequence joins TRBV27 and TRBJ2-3; 7 nucleotides match TRBD2. V gave up 1 base and J gave up 5 bases; unmatched junction bases: 3. CDR1 and CDR2 (germline): MNHEY, SMNVEV (reference sequence). This CDR3 has 14 amino acids.

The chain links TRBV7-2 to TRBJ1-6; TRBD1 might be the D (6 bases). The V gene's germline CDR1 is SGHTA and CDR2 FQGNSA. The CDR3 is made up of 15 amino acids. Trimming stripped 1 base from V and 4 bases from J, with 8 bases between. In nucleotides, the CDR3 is TGTGCCAGCAGCTTAGACAGGGCGTATAATTCACCCCTCCACTTT. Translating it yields CASSLDRAYNSPLHF.

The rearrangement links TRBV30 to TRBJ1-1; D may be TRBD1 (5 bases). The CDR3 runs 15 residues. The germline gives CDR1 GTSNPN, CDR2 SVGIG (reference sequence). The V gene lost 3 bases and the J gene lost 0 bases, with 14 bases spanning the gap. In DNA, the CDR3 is TGTGCCTGGAGCAGGGTTTTGGGCATGAACACTGAAGCTTTCTTT. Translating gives CAWSRVLGMNTEAFF. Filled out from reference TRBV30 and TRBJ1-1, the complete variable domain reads SQTIHQWPATLVQPVGSPLSLECTVEGTSNPNLYWYRQAAGRGLQLLFYSVGIGQISSEVPQNLSASRPQDRQFILSSKKLLLSDSGFYLCAWSRVLGMNTEAFFGQGTRLTVV.

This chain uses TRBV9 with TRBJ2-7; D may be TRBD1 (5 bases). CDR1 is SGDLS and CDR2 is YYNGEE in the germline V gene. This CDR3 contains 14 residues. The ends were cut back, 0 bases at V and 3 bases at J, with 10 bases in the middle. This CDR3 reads CASSVDAGHYEQYF. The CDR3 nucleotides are TGTGCCAGCAGCGTAGACGCAGGGCACTACGAGCAGTACTTC.

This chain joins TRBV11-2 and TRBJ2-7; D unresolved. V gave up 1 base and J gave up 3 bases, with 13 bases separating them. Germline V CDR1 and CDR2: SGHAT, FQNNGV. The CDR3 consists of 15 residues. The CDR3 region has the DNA TGTGCCAGCAGCTTAGGAGTGGGCCCCAGCTACGAGCAGTACGTC. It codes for CASSLGVGPSYEQYV.